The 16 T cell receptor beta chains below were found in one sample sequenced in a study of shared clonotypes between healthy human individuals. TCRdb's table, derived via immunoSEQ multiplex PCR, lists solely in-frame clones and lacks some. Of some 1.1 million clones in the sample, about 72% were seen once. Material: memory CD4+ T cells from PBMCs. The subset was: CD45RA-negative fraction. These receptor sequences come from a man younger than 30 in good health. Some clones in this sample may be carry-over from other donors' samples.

DNA of the CDR3: TGTGCCAGCAGCCAAGATTTGGGGGATAACACTGAAGCTTTCTTT. It translates to CASSQDLGDNTEAFF. The rearrangement links TRBV4-2 to TRBJ1-1; D may be TRBD1 (5 bases). V was pared by 0 bases and J by 2 bases, with 10 bases between. The germline V gene encodes CDR1 LGHNA and CDR2 YNFKEQ. The CDR3 contains 15 residues.

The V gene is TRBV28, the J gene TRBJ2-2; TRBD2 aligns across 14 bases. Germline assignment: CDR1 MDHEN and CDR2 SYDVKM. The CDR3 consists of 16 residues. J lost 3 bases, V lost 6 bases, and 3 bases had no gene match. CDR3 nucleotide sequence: TGTGCCAGCAGCCCGGGACTAGCGGGAGACACCGGGGAGCTGTTTTTT. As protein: CASSPGLAGDTGELFF.

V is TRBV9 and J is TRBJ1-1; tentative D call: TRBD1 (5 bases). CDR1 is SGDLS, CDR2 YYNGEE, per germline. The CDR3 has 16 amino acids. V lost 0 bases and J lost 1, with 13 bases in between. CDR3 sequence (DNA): TGTGCCAGCAGCGTAGGGGGCAGCCGACAGAACACTGAAGCTTTCTTT. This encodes CASSVGGSRQNTEAFF. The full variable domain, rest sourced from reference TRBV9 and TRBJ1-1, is DSGVTQTPKHLITATGQRVTLRCSPRSGDLSVYWYQQSLDQGLQFLIQYYNGEERAKGNILERFSAQQFPDLHSELNLSSLELGDSALYFCASSVGGSRQNTEAFFGQGTRLTVV.

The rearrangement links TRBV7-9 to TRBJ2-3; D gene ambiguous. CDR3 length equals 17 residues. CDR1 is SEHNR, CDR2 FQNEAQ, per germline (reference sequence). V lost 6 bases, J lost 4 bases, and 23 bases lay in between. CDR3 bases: TGTGCCAGCAGTTCTAGACCGGGCGTCCAGTCGGCAGATACGCAGTATTTT. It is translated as CASSSRPGVQSADTQYF. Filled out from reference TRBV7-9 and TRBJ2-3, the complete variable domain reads DTGVSQNPRHKITKRGQNVTFRCDPISEHNRLYWYRQTLGQGPEFLTYFQNEAQLEKSRLLSDRFSAERPKGSFSTLEIQRTEQGDSAMYLCASSSRPGVQSADTQYFGPGTRLTVL.

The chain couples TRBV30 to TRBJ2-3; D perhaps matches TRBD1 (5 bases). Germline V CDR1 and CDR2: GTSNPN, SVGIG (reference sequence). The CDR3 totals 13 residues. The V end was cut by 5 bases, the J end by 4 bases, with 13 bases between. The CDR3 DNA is TGTGCCTGGGGAGTTAAAGGGGCAGATACGCAGTATTTT. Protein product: CAWGVKGADTQYF.

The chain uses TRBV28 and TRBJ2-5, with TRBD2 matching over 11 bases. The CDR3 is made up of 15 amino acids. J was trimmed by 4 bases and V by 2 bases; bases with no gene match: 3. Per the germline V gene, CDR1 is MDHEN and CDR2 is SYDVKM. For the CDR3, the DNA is TGTGCCAGCAGTTTACCGACTAGCGGGATAGAGACCCAGTACTTC. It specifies CASSLPTSGIETQYF.

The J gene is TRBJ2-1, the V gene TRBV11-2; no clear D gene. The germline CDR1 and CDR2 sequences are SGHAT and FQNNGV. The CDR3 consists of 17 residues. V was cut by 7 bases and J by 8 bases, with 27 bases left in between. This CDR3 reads CASTLEPGLVGFYEQFF. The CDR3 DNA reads TGTGCCAGCACCCTAGAACCCGGGCTAGTTGGCTTCTATGAGCAGTTCTTC.

The CDR3 reads CASNSGIDGYTF. The CDR3 DNA reads TGTGCCAGCAATTCCGGGATTGATGGCTACACCTTC. The chain employs TRBV2 and TRBJ1-2, with D uncertain. Germline V CDR1 and CDR2: SNHLY, FYNNEI. Trimming cost V 7 bases and J 6 bases, with 12 bases left between them. This CDR3 is built from 12 residues.

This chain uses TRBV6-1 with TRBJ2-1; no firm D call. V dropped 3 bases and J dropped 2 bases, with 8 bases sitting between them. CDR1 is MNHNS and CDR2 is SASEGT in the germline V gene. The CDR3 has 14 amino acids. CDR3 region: CASSEGPAYNEQFF. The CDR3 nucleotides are TGTGCCAGCAGTGAGGGCCCTGCCTACAATGAGCAGTTCTTC.

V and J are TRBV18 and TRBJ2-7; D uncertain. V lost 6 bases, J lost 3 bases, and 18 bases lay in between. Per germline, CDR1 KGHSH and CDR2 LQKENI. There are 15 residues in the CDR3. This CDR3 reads CASSNLGPPVYEQYF. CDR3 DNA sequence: TGTGCCAGCTCGAATCTCGGGCCCCCTGTCTACGAGCAGTACTTC.

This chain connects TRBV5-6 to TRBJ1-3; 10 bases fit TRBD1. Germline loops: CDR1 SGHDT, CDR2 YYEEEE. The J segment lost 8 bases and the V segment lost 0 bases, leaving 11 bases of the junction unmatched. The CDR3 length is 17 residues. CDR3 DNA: TGTGCCAGCAGCTTGGTGGGACAGGGGCGCTCGGAGGACACCATATATTTT. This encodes CASSLVGQGRSEDTIYF.

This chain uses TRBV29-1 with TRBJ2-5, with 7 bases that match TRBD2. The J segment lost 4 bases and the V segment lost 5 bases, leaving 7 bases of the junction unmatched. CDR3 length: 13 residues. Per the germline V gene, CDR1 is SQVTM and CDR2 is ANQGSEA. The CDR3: CSVRAGRRETQYF. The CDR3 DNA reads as TGCAGCGTTCGAGCGGGGAGGAGAGAGACCCAGTACTTC.

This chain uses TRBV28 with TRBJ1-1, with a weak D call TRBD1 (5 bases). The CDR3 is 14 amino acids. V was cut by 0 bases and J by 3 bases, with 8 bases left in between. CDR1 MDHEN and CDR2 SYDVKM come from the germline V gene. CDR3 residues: CASSLWTGDTEAFF. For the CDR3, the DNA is TGTGCCAGCAGTTTATGGACGGGGGACACTGAAGCTTTCTTT.

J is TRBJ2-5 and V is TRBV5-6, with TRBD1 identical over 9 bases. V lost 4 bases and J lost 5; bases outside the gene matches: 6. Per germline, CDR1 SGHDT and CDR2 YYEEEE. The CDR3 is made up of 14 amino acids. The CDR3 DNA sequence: TGTGCCAGCAGCCCGGGACAGGGATGGGAGACCCAGTACTTC. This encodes CASSPGQGWETQYF.

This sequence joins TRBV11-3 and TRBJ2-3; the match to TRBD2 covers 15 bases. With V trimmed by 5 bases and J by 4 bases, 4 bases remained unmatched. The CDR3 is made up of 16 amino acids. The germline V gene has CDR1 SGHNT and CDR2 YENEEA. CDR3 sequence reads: CASSTGTSGRSDTQYF. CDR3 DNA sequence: TGTGCCAGCAGCACGGGGACTAGCGGGAGGTCAGATACGCAGTATTTT.

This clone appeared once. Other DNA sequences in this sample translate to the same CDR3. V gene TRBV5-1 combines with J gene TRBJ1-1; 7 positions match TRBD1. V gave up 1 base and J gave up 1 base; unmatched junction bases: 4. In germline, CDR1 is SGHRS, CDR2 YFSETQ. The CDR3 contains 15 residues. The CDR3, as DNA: TGCGCCAGCAGCTTGATTGGGACAGCGAACACTGAAGCTTTCTTT. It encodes CASSLIGTANTEAFF.